This record concerns one TCR beta chain sequence. This clonotype was counted a few times. Its antigen specificity is not known. Base-call qualities are not available, and no considerably larger clone is one nucleotide away. Libraries were constructed by RACE. Sequencing instrument: NextSeq 500. Library preparation attached unique molecular identifiers to individual cDNA molecules for quantitative, reproducible TCR counting. For every blood RNA sample, sequencing covered both the TCR alpha and TCR beta chains. On the authors' methods: The median number of TCRs per sample was roughly 98,000, ranging from about 23,224 to 690,600. The Decombinator software suite was used to annotate V, J and CDR3 in the TCR reads. For the PS versus PT1 abundance plots, all samples were subsampled to the same number of TCRs (28,000). Expanded TCRs were defined as absent before sensitization and observed at least eight times at the 2-week time point. TCRdb reworked the public reads: Q25 trimming with fastp, MiXCR clone assembly, productive beta chains retained. Rows merge per CDR3 protein into single entries with the most common DNA and genes. The V and J calls, along with clone size, are taken from TCRdb and not from the paper's own processing. Recorded for this sample are roughly 380,000 distinct CDR3 sequences; 6% to 7% of them occurred a single time. The ten largest clones represent around 5.8% of the sample.

This sample was taken from a study of human T cells and chemical hapten exposure (dated by TCRdb to about 2021). Regarding the complete study: For sensitization, 2% DPC in acetone was applied to a roughly 2 cm by roughly 2 cm area of upper inner arm skin. Throughout the study period of about 22 weeks, patients also received therapeutic DPC doses to the scalp every week. Patch testing on the upper back used Finn chambers containing 0.01% DPC, with scoring done after 6 days according to International Contact Dermatitis Research Group standards. The mostly female patient cohort included alopecia areata with under or over 50% scalp involvement, alopecia totalis and alopecia universalis. The libraries were sequenced as a pool, and the TCR yield per sample differed mostly because of small variations in library volumes within the pool. Peripheral blood TCR repertoire changes were tracked in vivo in alopecia patients during primary and secondary sensitization to the hapten diphenylcyclopropenone (DPC). Blood samples were taken from patients before sensitization (week 0) and at 2, 6 and about 24 weeks after DPC sensitization. Some 29 alopecia patients gave blood for TCR sequencing at one to four time points (pre-sensitization, 2, 6 and 24 weeks).

Its CDR3 holds 13 amino acids, cysteine through phenylalanine. Only the CDR3 part of the read is kept: 39 bases, read in frame from the first base. V loses 2 bases of germline sequence and J loses 3 bases, and the interval between the two ends is 10 bases. The germline V gene yields SQVTM for CDR1 and ANQGSEA for CDR2. The sample's time point, from its label and the paper: patch test 2, 6 weeks after DPC sensitization. The treatment or condition label corresponds to: therapeutic diphenylcyclopropenone sensitization with weekly scalp DPC. Blood at each patch-test visit was drawn before the patch test was applied. To be eligible, patients had to be aged 18 to 70, diagnosed with alopecia and judged suitable for DPC therapy, while pregnant patients were excluded. Unfractionated whole blood was collected in Tempus Blood RNA tubes, and total RNA was extracted from that blood. The full study reports these points: Repeated subsampling changed both the strength of the expansion versus patch-test correlation and the threshold at which the correlation became significant. DPC sensitization did not change the number of TCRs with a frequency above 1 in 1000, and there was no evidence of changes in global repertoire structure. Patch test score was positively correlated with the number of PT1 expanded TCRs, with significance at thresholds 8, 16 and 32 but not at 4. Alopecia, a presumed autoimmune disease, was present in all patients, so the immune response of the patients might differ from that of healthy individuals. Expanded TCRs formed significantly more large CDR3 similarity clusters than pre-sensitization or healthy control sets, consistent with antigen-driven responses.

This sample comprised whole blood, obtained in connection with sensitization to the hapten diphenylcyclopropenone (DPC). The chain links TRBV29-1 with TRBJ1-2; a confident D gene designation cannot be given. This sequence originates from a woman between 18 and 29 years old with alopecia areata. Some clones in this sample may be carry-over from other donors' samples. The nucleotides read TGCAGCGTTGAAATGGGCCGGTACTATGGCTACACCTTC. This gives the protein CSVEMGRYYGYTF.